This T cell receptor (beta chain) was profiled in a study of blood T cell repertoires in COVID-19. Trimming took 3 bases from V and 6 from J; bases not matched to a gene: 7. The CDR3 is made up of 16 amino acids. Germline V gene sequence: CDR1 KGHDR, CDR2 SFDVKD. Produced via immunoSEQ multiplex PCR; TCRdb's table is partial and in-frame only. The repertoire has 320,000 or so clones, less than 85% of them found once; the top ten carry 1.5% to 2%. The V gene is TRBV24-1, the J gene TRBJ2-1; TRBD1 agrees at 10 bases. The sample comprised PBMCs or T cells enriched from blood (not recorded which). The receptor's source is a woman in her 30s who had been exposed to COVID-19. CDR3 bases: TGTGCCACCAGTGATCGAGGACAGGGGGTAGTCAATGAGCAGTTCTTC. This gives the protein CATSDRGQGVVNEQFF.